Each of the 13 T cell receptor beta chains below was sequenced from the same sample in a study of response to subunit inactivated influenza vaccine. TCRdb re-derived calls from the RT-PCR reads in MiXCR, one entry per CDR3 protein. The sample lists a few hundred thousand distinct CDR3 sequences, less than 7.5% occurring once. Sequenced material: PBMCs from blood, taken less than 25 months after vaccination. The receptors derive from a man aged 50-75 years who received an inactivated influenza vaccine.

In this sample, this clonotype turned up a few times. CDR3 DNA sequence: TGCGCCAGCAGTTCCGGGACAGGGGGAACCTACGAGCAGTACTTC. Its protein product is CASSSGTGGTYEQYF. The chain employs TRBV5-1 and TRBJ2-7; 11 positions agree with TRBD1. V gave up 5 bases and J gave up 2 bases; unmatched junction bases: 6. CDR1 is SGHRS and CDR2 is YFSETQ in the germline V gene. This CDR3 is 15 amino acids long.

The J gene is TRBJ1-5, the V gene TRBV20-1; D possibly corresponds to TRBD1 (5 bases). Trimming left V 6 bases short and J 0 bases short, with 12 bases between. The CDR3 runs to 14 residues. Germline V lookup: CDR1 DFQATT, CDR2 SNEGSKA (reference sequence). In DNA form, the CDR3 reads TGCAGTGCCCCGGGGGGTTCTAGCAATCAGCCCCAGCATTTT. Translating it yields CSAPGGSSNQPQHF.

There are a few counts of this clonotype. The chain employs TRBV5-1 and TRBJ1-4, with D possibly matching TRBD1 (6 bases). Between the trimmed V and J ends, which lost 1 base and 7 bases, there was a span of 14 bases. The CDR3 contains 15 residues. Germline lookup yields CDR1 SGHRS and CDR2 YFSETQ. This CDR3 reads CASSLTGGQVEKLFF. CDR3 sequence (DNA): TGCGCCAGCAGCTTGACGGGGGGGCAGGTTGAAAAACTGTTTTTT.

At least ten counts were recorded for this clonotype. This rearrangement joins TRBV7-9 to TRBJ2-1, with 10 bases lining up with TRBD2. CDR1 is SEHNR, CDR2 FQNEAQ, per germline (reference sequence). The CDR3 runs to 16 residues. V lost 5 bases and J lost 7; bases outside the gene matches: 11. CDR3 residues: CASSRFLAGVVNEQFF. In nucleotides, the CDR3 is TGTGCCAGCAGCCGCTTCCTAGCGGGGGTCGTTAATGAGCAGTTCTTC.

The chain has TRBV24-1 and TRBJ2-5; D call uncertain. V lost 3 bases and J 5 bases, leaving 18 bases between the germline ends. The germline V gene encodes CDR1 KGHDR and CDR2 SFDVKD. CDR3 length: 16 residues. The CDR3 bases are TGTGCCACCAGTGATCCAGGTTCCCGAACAGCGGAGACCCAGTACTTC. It translates to CATSDPGSRTAETQYF.

The chain couples TRBV19 to TRBJ2-7; 9 positions match TRBD2. V lost 4 bases and J lost 0; bases outside the gene matches: 1. The length of the CDR3 is 14 residues. The V gene's germline CDR1 is LNHDA and CDR2 SQIVND (reference sequence). CDR3 region: CASSKRGDSYEQYF. For the CDR3, the DNA is TGTGCCAGTAGTAAGCGGGGGGACTCCTACGAGCAGTACTTC.

The rearrangement links TRBV12-3 or TRBV12-4 to TRBJ2-6; D uncertain. There are 15 residues in the CDR3. V was pared by 3 bases and J by 4 bases, with 10 bases between. The CDR3 nucleotides are TGTGCCAGCAGTTTCACTCTCGCAGGGGCCAACGTCCTGACTTTC. Residues: CASSFTLAGANVLTF.

This clonotype was picked up a small number of times. The V and J genes are TRBV5-1 and TRBJ1-1; D is undetermined. This CDR3 has 13 amino acids. V lost 0 bases to trimming and J lost 7 bases, with 10 bases between them. Germline V CDR1 and CDR2: SGHRS, YFSETQ. CDR3 region: CASSLEFSLEAFF. The CDR3 DNA reads TGCGCCAGCAGCTTGGAGTTTAGTCTTGAAGCTTTCTTT.

This clonotype was observed a few times. The V call is TRBV27, the J call TRBJ2-3; 9 bases line up with TRBD2. CDR3 length: 15 amino acids. Germline assignment: CDR1 MNHEY and CDR2 SMNVEV (reference sequence). With 5 bases clipped from V and 3 bases from J, the junction kept 6 bases outside the gene matches. Here the CDR3 DNA reads TGTGCCAGCAGTATCCTAGCGGGGATAACAGATACGCAGTATTTT. This sequence encodes CASSILAGITDTQYF.

This clonotype was counted between two and nine times. The chain uses TRBV7-2 and TRBJ2-7, with 7 bases lining up with TRBD2. V was clipped by 6 bases and J by 5 bases; unmatched bases: 4. Germline CDR1 and CDR2: SGHTA and FQGNSA. CDR3 size: 12 residues. The CDR3 reads CASRPTSDEQYF. The CDR3 DNA reads as TGTGCCAGCAGACCCACTAGCGACGAGCAGTACTTC.

The gene calls are TRBV4-3 and TRBJ2-7, with D perhaps TRBD1 or TRBD2 (6 bases each). CDR1 and CDR2 from the germline V gene are LGHNA and YSLEER. Trimming removed 0 bases from V and 2 bases from J, with 14 bases in between. The CDR3 consists of 16 residues. The CDR3, as DNA: TGCGCCAGCAGCCAAGATCCGGGGGCCGAGCCCTACGAGCAGTACTTC. Translating gives CASSQDPGAEPYEQYF.

This clonotype has just a few counts. V is TRBV16 and J is TRBJ1-1, with no clear D. Trimming left V 3 bases short and J 3 bases short, with 5 bases between. Germline V gene data show CDR1 as KGHSY and CDR2 as FQNENV. This CDR3 is built from 12 residues. The CDR3 reads CASSHWDTEAFF. The CDR3, as DNA: TGTGCCAGCAGCCATTGGGACACTGAAGCTTTCTTT. The whole variable domain, filled in from reference TRBV16 and TRBJ1-1, reads GEEVAQTPKHLVRGEGQKAKLYCAPIKGHSYVFWYQQVLKNEFKFLISFQNENVFDETGMPKERFSAKCLPNSPCSLEIQATKLEDSAVYFCASSHWDTEAFFGQGTRLTVV.

This clonotype was counted many times. V usage is TRBV7-9 and J usage is TRBJ2-7; 9 bases are a match to TRBD2. With V trimmed by 1 base and J by 6 bases, 10 bases remained unmatched. CDR1 is SEHNR, CDR2 FQNEAQ, per germline (reference sequence). The CDR3 runs 16 residues. CDR3 bases: TGTGCCAGCAGCTTAGGAATAGCGGGAGAGAAACCCGAGCAGTACTTC. Its protein is CASSLGIAGEKPEQYF.